This is a list of T cell receptor beta chains from one sample in a study of siplizumab effects on memory and regulatory T cells. Profiling relied on immunoSEQ multiplex PCR, and the TCRdb table lists in-frame clones only, not all of them. The repertoire holds 90,000 to 120,000 clones, with approximately 90% as singletons. Sequencing used Tregs sorted from blood. The receptors shown here come from a human donor in good health. CDR3s include the opening cysteine and the closing phenylalanine or tryptophan. The D gene is left open where the match is weak. Some rows mark clone size as missing; the rest say once, few, many or name a class of expanded clone.

CASSQGVGLQYNEQFF | TGTGCCAGCAGCCAGGGGGTGGGGCTCCAATACAATGAGCAGTTCTTC | TRBJ2-1 | TRBV9 | TRBD1 | NA
CSAGDLGEQYF | TGCAGTGCTGGGGACTTAGGCGAGCAGTACTTC | TRBJ2-7 | TRBV20-1 | NA | NA
CASTMEANPSTDTQYF | TGCGCCAGCACCATGGAGGCTAACCCTAGCACAGATACGCAGTATTTT | TRBJ2-3 | TRBV5-1 | NA | NA
CASSYSGGSMYEQYF | TGTGCCAGCAGTTACTCCGGGGGTTCCATGTACGAGCAGTACTTC | TRBJ2-7 | TRBV6-5 | NA | NA
CASSLGSTDTQYF | TGCGCCAGCAGCTTGGGATCGACAGATACGCAGTATTTT | TRBJ2-3 | TRBV5-1 | NA | NA
CASSYRREETQYF | TGTGCCAGCAGTTATCGAAGGGAAGAGACCCAGTACTTC | TRBJ2-5 | TRBV27 | NA | NA
CASSLTFRRTQYF | TGTGCCAGCAGCTTGACTTTTCGGCGGACCCAGTACTTC | TRBJ2-5 | TRBV7-8 | NA | NA
CASSLKRGLAGSVAYNEQFF | TGTGCCAGCAGCTTAAAACGGGGACTAGCGGGATCTGTGGCCTACAATGAGCAGTTCTTC | TRBJ2-1 | TRBV7-3 | TRBD2 | NA
CASSLFSYFGREETQYF | TGTGCCAGCAGCCTCTTCAGTTACTTCGGTCGGGAAGAGACCCAGTACTTC | TRBJ2-5 | TRBV21-1 | NA | NA
CASSEAPGVRDEQFF | TGTGCCAGCAGTGAAGCCCCGGGAGTGCGAGATGAGCAGTTCTTC | TRBJ2-1 | TRBV2 | NA | once
CASSDTVTPPTYEQYF | TGCGCCAGCAGCGACACCGTTACCCCGCCCACCTACGAGCAGTACTTC | TRBJ2-7 | TRBV5-1 | NA | NA
CASRPAGRRGDYGYTF | TGTGCCAGCAGGCCAGCAGGGCGGAGGGGGGACTATGGCTACACCTTC | TRBJ1-2 | TRBV28 | NA | NA
CASSLIYGGQNTGELFF | TGTGCCAGCAGCTTGATCTATGGCGGACAGAACACCGGGGAGCTGTTTTTT | TRBJ2-2 | TRBV5-4 | NA | NA
CASSASTVLNEKLFF | TGTGCCAGCAGCGCATCGACTGTGCTTAATGAAAAACTGTTTTTT | TRBJ1-4 | TRBV7-9 | NA | NA
CASRQIAGAWEQYF | TGTGCCAGCAGACAAATAGCGGGAGCCTGGGAGCAGTACTTC | TRBJ2-7 | TRBV5-5 | TRBD2 | NA
CASMRTSVVTGELFF | TGTGCCAGCATGAGGACTAGCGTAGTGACCGGGGAGCTGTTTTTT | TRBJ2-2 | TRBV2 | TRBD2 | NA
CASSSLVGSGGGSDTQYF | TGTGCCAGCAGCTCCCTTGTTGGGTCCGGAGGAGGATCAGATACGCAGTATTTT | TRBJ2-3 | TRBV7-8 | NA | once
CASSDWGLAATNTGELFF | TGTGCCAGCAGTGACTGGGGACTAGCGGCAACGAACACCGGGGAGCTGTTTTTT | TRBJ2-2 | TRBV6-1 | TRBD2 | once
CASSWDYYTDTQYF | TGTGCCAGCAGCTGGGACTACTACACAGATACGCAGTATTTT | TRBJ2-3 | TRBV5-5 | TRBD2 | NA
CASSYSYISSYEQYF | TGTGCCAGCAGTTACTCTTATATAAGCTCCTACGAGCAGTACTTC | TRBJ2-7 | TRBV6-5 | NA | NA
CASSRDTNYGYTF | TGTGCCAGCAGCCGTGACACTAACTATGGCTACACCTTC | TRBJ1-2 | TRBV7-8 | NA | few
CASSLSRGSFGGELFF | TGTGCCAGTAGTCTGAGCCGAGGCTCGTTCGGCGGGGAGCTGTTTTTT | TRBJ2-2 | TRBV19 | NA | NA
CASSSRGDSNQPQHF | TGTGCCAGTAGTTCCAGGGGGGATAGCAATCAGCCCCAGCATTTT | TRBJ1-5 | TRBV19 | TRBD1 | NA
CASSTSRGAGQETQYF | TGCGCCAGCAGCACTAGCAGGGGGGCTGGTCAAGAGACCCAGTACTTC | TRBJ2-5 | TRBV4-1 | NA | NA
CASRSSGSPYEQYF | TGTGCCAGCCGTTCTAGCGGGAGCCCCTACGAGCAGTACTTC | TRBJ2-7 | TRBV7-9 | TRBD2 | NA
CSVSQGSGLGEFF | TGCAGCGTTTCCCAAGGGAGCGGGCTTGGAGAGTTCTTC | TRBJ2-1 | TRBV29-1 | NA | once
CASSFSGGRNEQFF | TGTGCCAGCAGCTTCAGCGGGGGGCGCAATGAGCAGTTCTTC | TRBJ2-1 | TRBV5-5 | TRBD2 | NA
CASRNGRGRVHEQYF | TGTGCCAGCAGAAACGGGAGGGGGCGGGTGCACGAGCAGTACTTC | TRBJ2-7 | TRBV9 | NA | NA
CASSLMAGGSGELFF | TGTGCCAGCAGCTTGATGGCTGGTGGTTCCGGGGAGCTGTTTTTT | TRBJ2-2 | TRBV11-3 | NA | NA
CASTGTLSGNTIYF | TGTGCCAGCACCGGGACACTTTCTGGAAACACCATATATTTT | TRBJ1-3 | TRBV19 | NA | NA
CASSQPGQGALSNQPQHF | TGTGCCAGCAGCCAACCGGGACAGGGGGCCCTTAGCAATCAGCCCCAGCATTTT | TRBJ1-5 | TRBV28 | TRBD1 | NA
CASGLGGLNHEQYF | TGTGCCAGTGGATTAGGGGGGCTTAACCACGAGCAGTACTTC | TRBJ2-7 | TRBV7-8 | NA | NA
CASSQEYEQYF | TGTGCCAGCAGCCAAGAGTACGAGCAGTACTTC | TRBJ2-7 | TRBV4-2 | NA | NA
CASSLLGSPTAYEQYF | TGTGCCAGCAGCTTGTTGGGCAGCCCAACGGCTTACGAGCAGTACTTC | TRBJ2-7 | TRBV5-6 | NA | NA
CASSLVRGLGTDTQYF | TGTGCCAGCAGCTTAGTTAGGGGGCTGGGCACAGATACGCAGTATTTT | TRBJ2-3 | TRBV7-9 | TRBD1 | NA
CATSRARASRNIQYF | TGTGCCACCAGCAGAGCCAGGGCGTCTCGAAACATTCAGTACTTC | TRBJ2-4 | TRBV15 | NA | NA
CASSLYGGEQYF | TGTGCCAGCAGCTTATATGGGGGCGAGCAGTACTTC | TRBJ2-7 | TRBV7-6 | NA | NA
CASSRQNQNQPQHF | TGTGCCAGCTCACGACAGAACCAAAATCAGCCCCAGCATTTT | TRBJ1-5 | TRBV18 | NA | NA
CASSSRETQYF | TGTGCCAGCAGTTCCCGGGAGACCCAGTACTTC | TRBJ2-5 | TRBV6-1 | NA | NA
CASSHPTDTQYF | TGTGCCAGCAGCCACCCGACAGATACGCAGTATTTT | TRBJ2-3 | TRBV11-2 | NA | NA
CASNVVAGAREAFF | TGTGCCAGCAATGTGGTGGCAGGGGCACGCGAAGCTTTCTTT | TRBJ1-1 | TRBV28 | NA | NA
CASSTGEALGSDTQYF | TGTGCCAGCAGTACCGGGGAGGCACTGGGATCGGATACGCAGTATTTT | TRBJ2-3 | TRBV27 | NA | NA